The rows below give T cell receptor beta chains drawn from one sample of a study of CD8 T cells in Susac syndrome. TCRdb reanalysed the immunoSEQ multiplex PCR reads using MiXCR and keeps one entry per CDR3 protein. The sample carries hundreds of thousands of distinct CDR3 sequences, roughly 93% recorded once. The specimen was CD4+ T cells from PBMCs. The source of these receptors is a human donor with Susac syndrome. Both conserved end residues are part of each CDR3. The D gene is left open where the match is weak. The size entry is marked missing in some rows and otherwise reads once, few, many or a size class.

D	size	J	V	DNA	CDR3
NA	NA	TRBJ1-1	TRBV25-1	TGTGCCAGCAGTGAACGGGGGGCGATTGAAGCTTTCTTT	CASSERGAIEAFF
NA	NA	TRBJ1-5	TRBV28	TGTGCCAGCAGCCCCGAGAGAAATCAGCCCCAGCATTTT	CASSPERNQPQHF
TRBD2	NA	TRBJ2-1	TRBV5-1	TGCGCCAGCAGCGGGACTAGCGGGGGGTCGAATGAGCAGTTCTTC	CASSGTSGGSNEQFF
NA	NA	TRBJ2-7	TRBV12-3/TRBV12-4	TGTGCCAGCAGTCCAGACGGTATCTCCTACGAGCAGTACTTC	CASSPDGISYEQYF
TRBD1	NA	TRBJ2-1	TRBV29-1	TGCAGCGTTGAACCCGACAGGGACTACAATGAGCAGTTCTTC	CSVEPDRDYNEQFF
NA	NA	TRBJ2-1	TRBV20-1	TGCAGTGCTAGCGGGAACTACAATGAGCAGTTCTTC	CSASGNYNEQFF
TRBD1	NA	TRBJ2-6	TRBV6-5	TGTGCCAGCAGTTACTCGACCGGACAGGGGATAATCCCTGGGGCCAACGTCCTGACTTTC	CASSYSTGQGIIPGANVLTF
TRBD1	NA	TRBJ1-1	TRBV5-1	TGCGCCAGCAGCATGCTTCGACAGGGTATGAACACTGAAGCTTTCTTT	CASSMLRQGMNTEAFF
TRBD2	NA	TRBJ2-1	TRBV24-1	TGTGCCACCAGTGGAACTAGCGGGGGTTACAATGAGCAGTTCTTC	CATSGTSGGYNEQFF
TRBD1	NA	TRBJ1-4	TRBV19	TGTGCCAGTAGTGGGCACGGGACAGGGAATGAAAAACTGTTTTTT	CASSGHGTGNEKLFF
TRBD2	NA	TRBJ2-5	TRBV20-1	TGCAGTGCTCCTACTAGCGGGGGGGCGGAAGAGACCCAGTACTTC	CSAPTSGGAEETQYF
NA	NA	TRBJ2-3	TRBV20-1	TGCAGTGCCCCGGTAGGAAGAACAGGGTGGTATAGCACAGATACGCAGTATTTT	CSAPVGRTGWYSTDTQYF
TRBD1	NA	TRBJ1-4	TRBV12-3/TRBV12-4	TGTGCCAGCAGTACAGGGGGCACTAATGAAAAACTGTTTTTT	CASSTGGTNEKLFF
TRBD1	NA	TRBJ1-2	TRBV6-5	TGTGCCAGCAGGAGATCCGGGACAGGGGATGGCTACACCTTC	CASRRSGTGDGYTF
NA	NA	TRBJ1-1	TRBV9	TGTGCCAGCAGCGTCAGTGAAATGAACACTGAAGCTTTCTTT	CASSVSEMNTEAFF
NA	NA	TRBJ2-7	TRBV14	TGTGCCAGCAGCCCCTTTTGGGGGGCGACCTACGAGCAGTACTTC	CASSPFWGATYEQYF
TRBD1	NA	TRBJ2-1	TRBV9	TGTGCCAGCAGCTTCTGGGACAGGGGTAGGCACAATGAGCAGTTCTTC	CASSFWDRGRHNEQFF
NA	NA	TRBJ2-1	TRBV30	TGTGCCTGCCTCTGGGAGGAACAGGGAAACAATGAGCAGTTCTTC	CACLWEEQGNNEQFF
TRBD2	NA	TRBJ2-7	TRBV20-1	TGCAGTGCTAGTTCGGGGGGCGAGCAGTACTTC	CSASSGGEQYF
NA	NA	TRBJ2-5	TRBV28	TGTGCCAGCACCGGCAGGGCCCTAGAGACCCAGTACTTC	CASTGRALETQYF
NA	NA	TRBJ2-2	TRBV9	TGTGCCAGCCAAGCCAAGACACCGGGGAACACCGGGGAGCTGTTTTTT	CASQAKTPGNTGELFF
TRBD1	once	TRBJ1-2	TRBV14	TGTGCCAGAGCTTACAGGACAGGATGGTATGGCTACACCTTC	CARAYRTGWYGYTF
NA	NA	TRBJ1-2	TRBV7-2	TGTGCCAGCAGCTTAGCGAAAGCCAACTGGGGTGGCTACACCTTC	CASSLAKANWGGYTF
NA	once	TRBJ1-4	TRBV5-1	TGCGCCAGCAGCAGCGGGGTACTTGAAAAACTGTTTTTT	CASSSGVLEKLFF
NA	NA	TRBJ2-6	TRBV4-2	TGTGCCAGCAGCCATTCAGCCGAGGCGGCTGGGGCCAACGTCCTGACTTTC	CASSHSAEAAGANVLTF
TRBD1	NA	TRBJ2-7	TRBV11-2	TGTGCCAGCAGCGCAATCAGGACAGGGCGAGGTGAGCAGTACTTC	CASSAIRTGRGEQYF
NA	NA	TRBJ2-2	TRBV12-3/TRBV12-4	TGTGCCAGCGTCCCGAGGACGGGGAACACCGGGGAGCTGTTTTTT	CASVPRTGNTGELFF
TRBD1	NA	TRBJ1-5	TRBV12-3/TRBV12-4	TGTGCCAGCAGTTCAAACCCCGGGACAGATAATCAGCCCCAGCATTTT	CASSSNPGTDNQPQHF
NA	NA	TRBJ2-3	TRBV12-3/TRBV12-4	TGTGCCAGCAGCGATCCGGGGGGCAGCACAGATACGCAGTATTTT	CASSDPGGSTDTQYF
NA	few	TRBJ1-1	TRBV6-1	TGTGCCAGCACACTGTGGCGTGGAGACACTGAAGCTTTCTTT	CASTLWRGDTEAFF
TRBD2	NA	TRBJ2-1	TRBV12-3/TRBV12-4	TGTGCCAGCAGGGCACTAGCGGGGGTGTACAATGAGCAGTTCTTC	CASRALAGVYNEQFF
NA	NA	TRBJ2-7	TRBV5-4	TGTGCCAGCAGCTTGGAGGTAGCGGTCTCCCCCGAGCAGTACTTC	CASSLEVAVSPEQYF
NA	few	TRBJ2-5	TRBV6-2/TRBV6-3	TGTGCCAGCAGTTACCTGGGGGGCGGAGAGACCCAGTACTTC	CASSYLGGGETQYF
NA	NA	TRBJ1-2	TRBV6-4	TGTGCCAGCAGTCTCGGTCCAGGCAGTGGCTACACCTTC	CASSLGPGSGYTF
NA	NA	TRBJ2-5	TRBV28	TGTGCCAGCAGTTTGGGCGACAGGACCCAAGAGACCCAGTACTTC	CASSLGDRTQETQYF
TRBD1	NA	TRBJ1-1	TRBV6-2/TRBV6-3	TGTGCCAGCAGTACCGCGGACAGGGGAACTGAAGCTTTCTTT	CASSTADRGTEAFF
TRBD2	NA	TRBJ2-2	TRBV5-1	TGCGCCAGCAGCTCGGCTAGCGGGGTCCACACCGGGGAGCTGTTTTTT	CASSSASGVHTGELFF
NA	NA	TRBJ1-6	TRBV9	TGTGCCAGCAGCGGGGACTCCTATAATTCACCCCTCCACTTT	CASSGDSYNSPLHF
NA	NA	TRBJ2-2	TRBV7-2	TGTGCCAGCAGCTTCATTTCGACGAACACCGGGGAGCTGTTTTTT	CASSFISTNTGELFF
NA	NA	TRBJ1-2	TRBV5-4	TGTGCCAGCAGCTTGGGCGGAGGAGGAAACTATGGCTACACCTTC	CASSLGGGGNYGYTF
NA	NA	TRBJ1-1	TRBV29-1	TGCAGCGTTGGCGCAGGGCTAAACACTGAAGCTTTCTTT	CSVGAGLNTEAFF
NA	NA	TRBJ1-2	TRBV19	TGTGCCACGAAGCAGGGGAGCTATGGCTACACCTTC	CATKQGSYGYTF
NA	NA	TRBJ2-3	TRBV9	TGTGCCAGCAGCGGTGTTACCGGGGGTACGCAGTATTTT	CASSGVTGGTQYF
TRBD1	NA	TRBJ1-1	TRBV5-1	TGCGCCAGCAGCGGGGGGACAGGGGAGGGCACTGAAGCTTTCTTT	CASSGGTGEGTEAFF
TRBD2	NA	TRBJ2-3	TRBV30	TGTGCCTGGTTCGGTGGGACTAGCGTAGCGAATACGCAGTATTTT	CAWFGGTSVANTQYF
NA	NA	TRBJ2-7	TRBV9	TGTGCCAGCAGCGTAGACCCCCCGAGCAACGAGCAGTACTTC	CASSVDPPSNEQYF
NA	few	TRBJ2-7	TRBV11-2	TGTGCCAGCAGCGGACTCTACGAGCAGTACTTC	CASSGLYEQYF
NA	NA	TRBJ2-5	TRBV30	TGTGCCTGGAGTGTACAGGCCAAAGAGACCCAGTACTTC	CAWSVQAKETQYF
NA	NA	TRBJ1-5	TRBV5-6	TGTGCCAGCAGCTTTGGGGCTAATCAGCCCCAGCATTTT	CASSFGANQPQHF
TRBD1	NA	TRBJ2-7	TRBV25-1	TGTGCCAGCTGCGGACAGGGGAGTCACGAGCAGTACTTC	CASCGQGSHEQYF
TRBD1	NA	TRBJ2-1	TRBV11-1	TGTGCCAGCAGCCTGATCGACAGGGGAGGTTACAATGAGCAGTTCTTC	CASSLIDRGGYNEQFF
TRBD1	NA	TRBJ2-1	TRBV6-2/TRBV6-3	TGTGCCAGCAGCCAAATTACAGGGGGCGCCCACAATGAGCAGTTCTTC	CASSQITGGAHNEQFF